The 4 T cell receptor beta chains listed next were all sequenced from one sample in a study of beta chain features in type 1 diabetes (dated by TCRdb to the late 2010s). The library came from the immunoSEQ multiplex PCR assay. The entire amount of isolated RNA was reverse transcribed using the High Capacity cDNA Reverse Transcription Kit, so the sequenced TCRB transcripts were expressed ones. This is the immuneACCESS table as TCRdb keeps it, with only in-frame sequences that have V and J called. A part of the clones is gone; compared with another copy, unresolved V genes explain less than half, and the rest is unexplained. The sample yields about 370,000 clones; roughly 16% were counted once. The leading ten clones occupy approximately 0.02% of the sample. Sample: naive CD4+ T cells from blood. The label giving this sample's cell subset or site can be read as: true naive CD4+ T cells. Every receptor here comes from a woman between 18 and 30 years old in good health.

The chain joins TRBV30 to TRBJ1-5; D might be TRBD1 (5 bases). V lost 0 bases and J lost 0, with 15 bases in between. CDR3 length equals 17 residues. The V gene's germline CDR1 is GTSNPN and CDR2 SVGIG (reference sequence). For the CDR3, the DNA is TGTGCCTGGAGTGTAAGGGGCAGTGGGCTTAGCAATCAGCCCCAGCATTTT. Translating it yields CAWSVRGSGLSNQPQHF.

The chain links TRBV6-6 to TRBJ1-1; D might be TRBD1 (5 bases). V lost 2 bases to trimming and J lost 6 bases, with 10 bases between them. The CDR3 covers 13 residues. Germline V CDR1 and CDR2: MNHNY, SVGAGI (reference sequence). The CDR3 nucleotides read TGTGCCAGCAGTTACATGGCAGGGTCTGAAGCTTTCTTT. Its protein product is CASSYMAGSEAFF.

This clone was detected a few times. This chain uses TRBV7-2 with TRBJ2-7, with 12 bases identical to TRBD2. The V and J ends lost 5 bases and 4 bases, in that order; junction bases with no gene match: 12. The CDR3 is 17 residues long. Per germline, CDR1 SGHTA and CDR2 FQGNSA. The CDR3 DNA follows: TGTGCCAGCAGCACCCGACTAGCGGGAGTTCCCTCGTACGAGCAGTACTTC. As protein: CASSTRLAGVPSYEQYF.

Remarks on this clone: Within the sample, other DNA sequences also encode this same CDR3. The CDR3 nucleotides are TGTGCCAGCAGCTTAACAGGGACTGAAGCTTTCTTT. Translated, it gives CASSLTGTEAFF. The chain has TRBV7-9 and TRBJ1-1; a weak D match, TRBD1 (6 bases). Germline V lookup: CDR1 SEHNR, CDR2 FQNEAQ (reference sequence). Trimming shortened V by 2 bases and J by 5 bases, and 6 bases separated the two germline ends. The CDR3 is 12 residues long.